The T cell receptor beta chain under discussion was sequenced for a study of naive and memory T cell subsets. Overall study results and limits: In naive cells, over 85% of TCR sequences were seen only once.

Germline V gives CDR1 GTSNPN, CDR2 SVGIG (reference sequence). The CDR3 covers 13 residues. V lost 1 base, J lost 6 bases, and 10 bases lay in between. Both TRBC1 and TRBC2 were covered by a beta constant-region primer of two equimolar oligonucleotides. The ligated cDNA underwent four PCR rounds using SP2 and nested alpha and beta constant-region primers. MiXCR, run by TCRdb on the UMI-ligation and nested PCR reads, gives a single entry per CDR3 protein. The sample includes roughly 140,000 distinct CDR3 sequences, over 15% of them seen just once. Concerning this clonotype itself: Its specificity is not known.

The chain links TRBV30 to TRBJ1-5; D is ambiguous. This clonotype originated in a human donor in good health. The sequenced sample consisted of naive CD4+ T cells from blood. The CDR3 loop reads CAWSEGGVQPQHF. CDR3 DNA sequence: TGTGCCTGGAGTGAGGGTGGAGTTCAGCCCCAGCATTTT.